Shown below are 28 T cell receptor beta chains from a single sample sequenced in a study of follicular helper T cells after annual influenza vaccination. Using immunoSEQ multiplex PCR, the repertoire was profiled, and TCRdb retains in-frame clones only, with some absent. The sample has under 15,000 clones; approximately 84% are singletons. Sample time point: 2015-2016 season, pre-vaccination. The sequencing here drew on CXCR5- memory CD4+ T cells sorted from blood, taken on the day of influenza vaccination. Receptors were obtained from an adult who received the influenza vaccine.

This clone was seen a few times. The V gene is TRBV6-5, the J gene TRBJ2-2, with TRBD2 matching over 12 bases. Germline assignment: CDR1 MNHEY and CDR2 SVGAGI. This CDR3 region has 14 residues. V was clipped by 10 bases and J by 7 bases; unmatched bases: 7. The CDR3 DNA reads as TGTGCCACCCTAGCGGGGGGGCCGGGCGGGGAGCTGTTTTTT. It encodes CATLAGGPGGELFF.

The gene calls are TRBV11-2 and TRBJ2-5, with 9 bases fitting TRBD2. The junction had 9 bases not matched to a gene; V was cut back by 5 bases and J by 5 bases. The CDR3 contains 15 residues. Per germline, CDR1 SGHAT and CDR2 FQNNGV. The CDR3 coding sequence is TGTGCCAGCAGCCCTCTTAGCGGGAGAATGGAGACCCAGTACTTC. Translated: CASSPLSGRMETQYF.

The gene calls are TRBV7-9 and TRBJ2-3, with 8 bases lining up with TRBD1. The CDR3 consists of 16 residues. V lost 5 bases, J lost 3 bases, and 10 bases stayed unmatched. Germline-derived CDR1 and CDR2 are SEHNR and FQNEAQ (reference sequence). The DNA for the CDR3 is TGTGCCAGCAGCGTCACAGGGGGAAGGATTACAGATACGCAGTATTTT. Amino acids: CASSVTGGRITDTQYF.

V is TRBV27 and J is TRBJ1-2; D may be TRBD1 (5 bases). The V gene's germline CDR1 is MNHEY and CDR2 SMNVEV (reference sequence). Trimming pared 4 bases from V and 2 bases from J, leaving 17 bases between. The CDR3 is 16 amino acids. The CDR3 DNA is TGTGCCAGCAGTTGGGGGGGACCCCGAGGGAACTATGGCTACACCTTC. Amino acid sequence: CASSWGGPRGNYGYTF.

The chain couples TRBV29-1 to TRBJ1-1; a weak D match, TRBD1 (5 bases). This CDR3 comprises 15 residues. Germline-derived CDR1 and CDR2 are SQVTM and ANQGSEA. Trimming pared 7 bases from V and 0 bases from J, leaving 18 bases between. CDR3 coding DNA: TGCAGCGGCTCGAAGGGATGGGGGATGAACACTGAAGCTTTCTTT. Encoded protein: CSGSKGWGMNTEAFF. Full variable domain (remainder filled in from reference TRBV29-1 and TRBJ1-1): SAVISQKPSRDICQRGTSLTIQCQVDSQVTMMFWYRQQPGQSLTLIATANQGSEATYESGFVIDKFPISRPNLTFSTLTVSNMSPEDSSIYLCSGSKGWGMNTEAFFGQGTRLTVV.

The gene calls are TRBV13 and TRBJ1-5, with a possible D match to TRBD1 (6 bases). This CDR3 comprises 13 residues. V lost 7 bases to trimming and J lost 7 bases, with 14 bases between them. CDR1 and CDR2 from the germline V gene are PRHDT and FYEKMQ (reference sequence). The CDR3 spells CASNRGQRQPQHF. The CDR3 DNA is TGTGCCAGCAACAGAGGACAGCGACAGCCCCAGCATTTT.

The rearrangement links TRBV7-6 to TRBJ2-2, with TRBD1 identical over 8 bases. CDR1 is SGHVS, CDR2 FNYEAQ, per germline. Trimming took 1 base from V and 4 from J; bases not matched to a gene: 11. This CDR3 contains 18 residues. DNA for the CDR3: TGTGCCAGCAGCTTAGGTGCCCCGGCAGGGGGCATCACCGGGGAGCTGTTTTTT. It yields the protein CASSLGAPAGGITGELFF.

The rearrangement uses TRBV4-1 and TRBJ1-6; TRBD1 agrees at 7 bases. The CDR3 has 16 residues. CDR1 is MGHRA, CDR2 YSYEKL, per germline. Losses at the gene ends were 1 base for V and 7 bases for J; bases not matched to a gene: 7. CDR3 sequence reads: CASSQAGTAANSPLHF. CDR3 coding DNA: TGCGCCAGCAGCCAAGCCGGGACAGCGGCGAATTCACCCCTCCACTTT.

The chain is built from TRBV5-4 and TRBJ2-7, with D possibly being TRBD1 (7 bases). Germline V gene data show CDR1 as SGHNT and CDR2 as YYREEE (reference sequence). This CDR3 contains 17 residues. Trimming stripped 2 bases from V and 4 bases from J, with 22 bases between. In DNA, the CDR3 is TGTGCCAGCAGCTTAAGCTTAGCGGCAGGGGGTGGTTACGAGCAGTACTTC. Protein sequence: CASSLSLAAGGGYEQYF.

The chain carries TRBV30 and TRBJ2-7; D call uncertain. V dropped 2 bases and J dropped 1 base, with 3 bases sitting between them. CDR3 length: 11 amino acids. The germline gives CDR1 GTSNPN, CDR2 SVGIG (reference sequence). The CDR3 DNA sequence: TGTGCCTGGAGTTTTTCCTACGAGCAGTACTTC. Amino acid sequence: CAWSFSYEQYF. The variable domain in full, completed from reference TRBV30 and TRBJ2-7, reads SQTIHQWPATLVQPVGSPLSLECTVEGTSNPNLYWYRQAAGRGLQLLFYSVGIGQISSEVPQNLSASRPQDRQFILSSKKLLLSDSGFYLCAWSFSYEQYFGPGTRLTVT.

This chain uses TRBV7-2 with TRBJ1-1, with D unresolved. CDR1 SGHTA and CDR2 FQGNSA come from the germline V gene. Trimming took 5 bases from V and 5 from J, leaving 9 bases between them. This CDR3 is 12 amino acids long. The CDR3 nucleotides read TGTGCCAGCAGCCCCCCGCAAACTGAAGCTTTCTTT. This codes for CASSPPQTEAFF.

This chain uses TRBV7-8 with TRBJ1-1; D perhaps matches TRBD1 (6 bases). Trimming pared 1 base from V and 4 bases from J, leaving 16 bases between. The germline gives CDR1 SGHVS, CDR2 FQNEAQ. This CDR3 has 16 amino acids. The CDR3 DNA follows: TGTGCCAGCAGCTTAGGAAGCGGGGGCGGCGGCACTGAAGCTTTCTTT. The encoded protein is CASSLGSGGGGTEAFF.

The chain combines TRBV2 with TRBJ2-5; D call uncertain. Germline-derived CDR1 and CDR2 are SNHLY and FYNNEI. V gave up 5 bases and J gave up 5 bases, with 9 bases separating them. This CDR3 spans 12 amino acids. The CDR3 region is CASSSRPETQYF. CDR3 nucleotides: TGTGCCAGCAGTTCAAGACCGGAGACCCAGTACTTC.

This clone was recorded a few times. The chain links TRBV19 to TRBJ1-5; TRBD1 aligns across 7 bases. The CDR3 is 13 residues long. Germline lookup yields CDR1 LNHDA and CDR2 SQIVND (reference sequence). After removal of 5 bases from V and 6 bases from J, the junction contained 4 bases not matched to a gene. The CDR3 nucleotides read TGTGCCAGTAGTTCCTCAGGGGGTCAGCCCCAGCATTTT. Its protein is CASSSSGGQPQHF. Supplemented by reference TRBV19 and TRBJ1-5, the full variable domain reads DGGITQSPKYLFRKEGQNVTLSCEQNLNHDAMYWYRQDPGQGLRLIYYSQIVNDFQKGDIAEGYSVSREKKESFPLTVTSAQKNPTAFYLCASSSSGGQPQHFGDGTRLSIL.

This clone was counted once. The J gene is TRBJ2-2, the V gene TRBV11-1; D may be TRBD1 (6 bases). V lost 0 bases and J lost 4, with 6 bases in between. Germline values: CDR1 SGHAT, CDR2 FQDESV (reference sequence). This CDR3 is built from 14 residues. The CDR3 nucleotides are TGTGCCAGCAGCTTAGCAGGGGGCACCGGGGAGCTGTTTTTT. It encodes CASSLAGGTGELFF.

The CDR3 sequence is CASSLGQGGTGELFF. CDR3 sequence (DNA): TGCGCCAGCAGCTTGGGCCAGGGAGGCACCGGGGAGCTGTTTTTT. This sequence joins TRBV5-1 and TRBJ2-2, with D tentatively TRBD2 (6 bases). The ends were cut back, 0 bases at V and 4 bases at J, with 10 bases in the middle. The germline gives CDR1 SGHRS, CDR2 YFSETQ. This CDR3 comprises 15 residues.

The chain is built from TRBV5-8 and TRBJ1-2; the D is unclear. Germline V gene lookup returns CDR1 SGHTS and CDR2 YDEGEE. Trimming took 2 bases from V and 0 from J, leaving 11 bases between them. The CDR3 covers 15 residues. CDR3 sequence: CASSFHPETNYGYTF. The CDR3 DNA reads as TGTGCCAGCAGCTTCCATCCTGAGACTAACTATGGCTACACCTTC. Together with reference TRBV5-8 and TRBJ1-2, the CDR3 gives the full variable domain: EAGVTQSPTHLIKTRGQQATLRCSPISGHTSVYWYQQALGLGLQFLLWYDEGEERNRGNFPPRFSGRQFPNYSSELNVNALELEDSALYLCASSFHPETNYGYTFGSGTRLTVV.

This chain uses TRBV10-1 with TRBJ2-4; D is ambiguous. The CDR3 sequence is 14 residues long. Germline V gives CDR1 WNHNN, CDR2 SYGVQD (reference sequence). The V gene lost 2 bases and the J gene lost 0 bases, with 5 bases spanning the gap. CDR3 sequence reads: CASSEGLAKNIQYF. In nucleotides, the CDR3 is TGCGCCAGCAGTGAGGGTCTAGCCAAAAACATTCAGTACTTC.

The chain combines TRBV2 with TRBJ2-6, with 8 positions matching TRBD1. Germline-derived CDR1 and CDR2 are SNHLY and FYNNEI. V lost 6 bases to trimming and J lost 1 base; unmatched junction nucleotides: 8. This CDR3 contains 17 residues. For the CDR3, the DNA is TGTGCCAGCAGGGACAGGGCGTTCCTTTCTGGGGCCAACGTCCTGACTTTC. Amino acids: CASRDRAFLSGANVLTF.

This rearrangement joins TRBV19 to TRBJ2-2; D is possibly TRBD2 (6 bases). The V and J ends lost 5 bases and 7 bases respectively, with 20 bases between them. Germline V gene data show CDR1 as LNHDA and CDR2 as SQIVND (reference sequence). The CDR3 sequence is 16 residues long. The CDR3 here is CASSLLAGTRGGELFF. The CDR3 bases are TGTGCCAGTAGTCTCCTTGCCGGGACTCGAGGCGGGGAGCTGTTTTTT.

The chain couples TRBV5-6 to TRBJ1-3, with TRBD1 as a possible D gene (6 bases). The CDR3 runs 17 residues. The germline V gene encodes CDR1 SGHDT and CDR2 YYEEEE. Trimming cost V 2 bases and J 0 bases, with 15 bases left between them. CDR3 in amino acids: CASSLSGRGVSGNTIYF. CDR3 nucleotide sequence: TGTGCCAGCAGCTTAAGTGGCAGGGGTGTCTCTGGAAACACCATATATTTT.

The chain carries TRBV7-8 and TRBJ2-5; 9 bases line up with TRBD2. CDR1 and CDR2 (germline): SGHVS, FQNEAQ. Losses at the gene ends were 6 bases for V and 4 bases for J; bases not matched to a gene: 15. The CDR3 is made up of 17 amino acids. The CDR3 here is CASSSRVRTSVGETQYF. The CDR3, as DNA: TGTGCCAGCAGTTCTAGGGTGCGGACTAGCGTAGGAGAGACCCAGTACTTC.

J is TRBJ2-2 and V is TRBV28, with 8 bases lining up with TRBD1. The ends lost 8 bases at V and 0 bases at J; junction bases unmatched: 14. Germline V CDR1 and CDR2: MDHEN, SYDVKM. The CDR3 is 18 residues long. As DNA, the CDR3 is TGTGCCAGCCACTCGGACAGGGAGGCTGGATCGAACACCGGGGAGCTGTTTTTT. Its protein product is CASHSDREAGSNTGELFF.

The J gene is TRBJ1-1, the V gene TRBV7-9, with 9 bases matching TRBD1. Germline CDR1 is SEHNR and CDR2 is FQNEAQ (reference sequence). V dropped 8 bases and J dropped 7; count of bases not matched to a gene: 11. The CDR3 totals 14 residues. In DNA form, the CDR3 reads TGTGCCAGCGAAGGACAGGGGTTTGTGAGTGAAGCTTTCTTT. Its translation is CASEGQGFVSEAFF.

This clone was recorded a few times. In DNA form, the CDR3 reads TGTGCCAGCTCTCAACTCGGGGACACTGAAGCTTTCTTT. Amino acid sequence: CASSQLGDTEAFF. The J gene is TRBJ1-1, the V gene TRBV18; the D is unclear. Between the trimmed V and J ends, which lost 6 bases and 3 bases, there was a span of 11 bases. This CDR3 is built from 13 residues. Per germline, CDR1 KGHSH and CDR2 LQKENI.

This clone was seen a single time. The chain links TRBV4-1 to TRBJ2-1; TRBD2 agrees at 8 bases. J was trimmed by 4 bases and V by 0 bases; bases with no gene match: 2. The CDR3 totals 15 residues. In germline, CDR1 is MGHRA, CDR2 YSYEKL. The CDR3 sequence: CASSQDGGAYNEQFF. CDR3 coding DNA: TGCGCCAGCAGCCAAGACGGGGGGGCGTACAATGAGCAGTTCTTC.

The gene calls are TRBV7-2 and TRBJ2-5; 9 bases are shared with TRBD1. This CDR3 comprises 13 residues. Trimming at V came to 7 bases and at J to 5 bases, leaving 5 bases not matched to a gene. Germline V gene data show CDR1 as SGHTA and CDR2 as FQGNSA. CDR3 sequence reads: CASTIDRGETQYF. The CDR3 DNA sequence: TGTGCCAGCACCATAGACAGGGGGGAGACCCAGTACTTC.

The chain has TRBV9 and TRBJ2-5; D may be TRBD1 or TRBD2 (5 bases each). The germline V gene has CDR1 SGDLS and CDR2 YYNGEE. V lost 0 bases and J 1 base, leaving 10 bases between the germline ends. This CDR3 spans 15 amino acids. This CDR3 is CASSVAGPPQETQYF. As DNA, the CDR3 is TGTGCCAGCAGCGTAGCGGGGCCCCCCCAAGAGACCCAGTACTTC.